This section outlines one T cell receptor (beta chain) sequence together with its context. Its target is not known. The CDR3 extends over 15 amino acids. Trimming pared 1 base from V and 5 bases from J, leaving 18 bases between. Germline-derived CDR1 and CDR2 are DFQATT and SNEGSKA (reference sequence). This sample was taken from a study of T-cell memory formation after mild COVID-19. Study details: There were largely donor-specific TCR clusters. Regarding the study as a whole: The SARS-CoV-2 specificity of second-wave clones reaching peak at day 37 remained unverified.

TCRdb processed the 5' RACE reads anew with MiXCR; each CDR3 protein has one entry. This sample yields about 560,000 distinct CDR3 sequences, of which less than 25% are seen a single time; roughly 9.1% belongs to the top ten. This chain uses TRBV20-1 with TRBJ2-7; the D gene could be TRBD1 or TRBD2 (5 bases each). The receptor was derived from an adult woman who had mild COVID-19 (a few samples of this study predate the infection). Cell type and time point are not known. The specimen sequenced was PBMCs or a T cell subset sorted from them (not recorded which). The CDR3 DNA reads as TGCAGTGCTAGAGTGGGGGAAGGGATAGAGAACGAGCAGTACTTC. This codes for CSARVGEGIENEQYF.